The following is a TCR beta chain sequence with its context. Antigen unknown. This may stem from a read error, because a much larger clone lies one nucleotide away. One entry per CDR3 protein, called by TCRdb with MiXCR from the 5' RACE reads. This sample has about 68,000 distinct CDR3 sequences; more than 6.5% occur once, and the top ten carry around 37%. These data originate in a study of T cells after yellow fever vaccination. Whole-study context: SMART-Seq v4 Ultra Low Input prepared the low-cell-number fractions. Study conclusions and caveats: Clonotypes appearing in both CD4 and CD8 compartments existed, and their share was small. Weaker overall was a secondary response that nonetheless peaked faster, on day 5 versus 15.

The CDR3 contains 16 residues. From germline, CDR1 is DFQATT and CDR2 SNEGSKA (reference sequence). This receptor was obtained from a man aged 18 to 29 who received the YFV17D yellow fever vaccine. Source: CD8+ T cells sorted from PBMCs, taken about 49 days after the first yellow fever vaccination. The chain combines TRBV20-1 with TRBJ2-1; tentative D call: TRBD1 (6 bases). The CDR3 here is CCARAPLGTSYNEQFF. In DNA form, the CDR3 reads TGCTGTGCTAGAGCTCCGTTGGGGACATCCTACAATGAGCAGTTCTTC.